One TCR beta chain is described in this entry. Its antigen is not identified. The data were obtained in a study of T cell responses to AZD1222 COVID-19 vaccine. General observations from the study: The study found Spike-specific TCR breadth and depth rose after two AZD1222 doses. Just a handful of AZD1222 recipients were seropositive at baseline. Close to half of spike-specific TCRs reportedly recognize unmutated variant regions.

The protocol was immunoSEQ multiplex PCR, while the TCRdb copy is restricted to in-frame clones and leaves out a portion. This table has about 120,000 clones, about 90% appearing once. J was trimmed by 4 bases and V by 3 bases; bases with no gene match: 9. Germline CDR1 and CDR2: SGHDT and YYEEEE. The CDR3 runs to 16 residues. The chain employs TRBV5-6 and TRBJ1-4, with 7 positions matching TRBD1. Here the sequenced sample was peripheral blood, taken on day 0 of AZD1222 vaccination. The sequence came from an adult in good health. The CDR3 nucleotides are TGTGCCAGCAGCTCGGTTGGGACAGTCTATAATGAAAAACTGTTTTTT. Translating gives CASSSVGTVYNEKLFF.